These T cell receptor beta chains were read from a single sample in a study of blood T cell repertoires in COVID-19. Generated by immunoSEQ multiplex PCR, the TCRdb table keeps only in-frame clones and is missing some. This sample yields about 200,000 clones, of which around 83% are seen a single time; approximately 13% belongs to the top ten. The specimen sequenced was peripheral blood. Source of these receptors: a human donor in a cohort sampled during active COVID-19. The CDR3 runs from the conserved cysteine through the conserved F or W. Fields, in order: CDR3 DNA, CDR3 protein, D gene, clone size, J gene, V gene. The D gene is left open where the match is weak. Clone size is shown for a subset of rows, as once, few, many or a class of expanded clone.

DNA: TGTGCCAGTAGTATGATAGCAAGGGGGTTTGAAACCAAAAACATTCAGTACTTC; CDR3: CASSMIARGFETKNIQYF; D: -; size: few; J: TRBJ2-4; V: TRBV19
DNA: TGTGCCAGCTCACCTGCTAGCGGGAGGGCTGGGGCCAACGTCCTGACTTTC; CDR3: CASSPASGRAGANVLTF; D: TRBD2; size: -; J: TRBJ2-6; V: TRBV18
DNA: TGTGCCAGCAGCCCATATAGGACAGGGGATGGGCAAACTGAAGCTTTCTTT; CDR3: CASSPYRTGDGQTEAFF; D: TRBD1; size: -; J: TRBJ1-1; V: TRBV7-9
DNA: TGTGCCAGCAGTCTGACAGGGAAAGAGACCCAGTACTTC; CDR3: CASSLTGKETQYF; D: TRBD1; size: -; J: TRBJ2-5; V: TRBV6-5
DNA: TGCGCCAGCAGCTCGGGTTTACGGAAAGGTTTATACGAGCAGTACTTC; CDR3: CASSSGLRKGLYEQYF; D: -; size: -; J: TRBJ2-7; V: TRBV5-1
DNA: TGTGCCAGCAGTTACTCGAACGGGTATAATTCACCCCTCCACTTT; CDR3: CASSYSNGYNSPLHF; D: -; size: -; J: TRBJ1-6; V: TRBV6-5
DNA: TGCGCCAGCAGCCAAGATCGGGGGATTAGCGGGAGGGCCTACGAGCAGTACTTC; CDR3: CASSQDRGISGRAYEQYF; D: TRBD2; size: -; J: TRBJ2-7; V: TRBV4-1
DNA: TGTGCCACCAGTGGCCCCCCCAGGGGTAAGCGACTAGCGGGAGGGAAGGCCCAGTACTTC; CDR3: CATSGPPRGKRLAGGKAQYF; D: TRBD2; size: once; J: TRBJ2-5; V: TRBV24-1
DNA: TGTGCCAGCAGTGTATGGCGGGGGGCAGATACGCAGTATTTT; CDR3: CASSVWRGADTQYF; D: TRBD2; size: -; J: TRBJ2-3; V: TRBV2
DNA: TGTGCCAGTAGACCCGCCTCGTTTACGAGGAGGTGGAATGAGCAGTTCTTC; CDR3: CASRPASFTRRWNEQFF; D: -; size: -; J: TRBJ2-1; V: TRBV19
DNA: TGCGCCAGCAGCTTCAGCAGGGGGAGCACAGATACGCAGTATTTT; CDR3: CASSFSRGSTDTQYF; D: TRBD1; size: -; J: TRBJ2-3; V: TRBV5-1